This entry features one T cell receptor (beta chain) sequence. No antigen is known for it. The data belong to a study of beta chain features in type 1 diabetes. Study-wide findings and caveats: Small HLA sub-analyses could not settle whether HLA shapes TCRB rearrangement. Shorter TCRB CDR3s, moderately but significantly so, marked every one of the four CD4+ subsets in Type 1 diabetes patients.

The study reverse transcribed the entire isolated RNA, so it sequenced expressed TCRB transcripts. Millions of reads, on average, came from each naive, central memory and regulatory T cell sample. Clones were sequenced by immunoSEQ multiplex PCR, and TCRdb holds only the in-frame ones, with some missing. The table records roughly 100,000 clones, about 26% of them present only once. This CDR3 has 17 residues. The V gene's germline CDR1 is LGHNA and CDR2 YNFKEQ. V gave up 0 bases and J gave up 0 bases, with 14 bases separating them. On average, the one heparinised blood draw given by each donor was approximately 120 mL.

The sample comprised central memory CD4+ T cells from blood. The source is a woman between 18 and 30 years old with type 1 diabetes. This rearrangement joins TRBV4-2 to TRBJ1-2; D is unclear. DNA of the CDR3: TGTGCCAGCAGCCAAGATCCTAGAATAGCCACTAACTATGGCTACACCTTC. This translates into CASSQDPRIATNYGYTF.